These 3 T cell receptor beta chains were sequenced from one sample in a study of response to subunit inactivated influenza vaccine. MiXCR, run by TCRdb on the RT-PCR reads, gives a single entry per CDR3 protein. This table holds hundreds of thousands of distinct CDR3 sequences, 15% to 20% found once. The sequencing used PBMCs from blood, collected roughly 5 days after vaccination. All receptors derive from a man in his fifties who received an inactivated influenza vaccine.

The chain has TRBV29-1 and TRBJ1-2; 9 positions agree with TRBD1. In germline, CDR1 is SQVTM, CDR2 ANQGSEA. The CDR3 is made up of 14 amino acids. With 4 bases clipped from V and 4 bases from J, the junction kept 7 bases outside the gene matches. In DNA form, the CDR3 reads TGCAGCGTTGCGGGGGGACAGGGATTCTATGGCTACACCTTC. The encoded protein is CSVAGGQGFYGYTF.

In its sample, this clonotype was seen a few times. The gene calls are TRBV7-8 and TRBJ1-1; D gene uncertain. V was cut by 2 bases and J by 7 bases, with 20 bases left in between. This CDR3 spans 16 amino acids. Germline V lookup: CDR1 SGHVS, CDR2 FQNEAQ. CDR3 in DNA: TGTGCCAGCAGCTTAAAGTTCCAGGCAAATGGACTTGAAGCTTTCTTT. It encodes CASSLKFQANGLEAFF.

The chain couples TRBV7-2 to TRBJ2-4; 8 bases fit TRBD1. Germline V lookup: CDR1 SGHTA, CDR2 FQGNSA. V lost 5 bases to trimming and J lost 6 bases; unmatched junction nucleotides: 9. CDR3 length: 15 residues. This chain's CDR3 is CASSRRTGFTNIQYF. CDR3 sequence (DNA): TGTGCCAGCAGCCGGAGGACAGGGTTTACAAACATTCAGTACTTC.